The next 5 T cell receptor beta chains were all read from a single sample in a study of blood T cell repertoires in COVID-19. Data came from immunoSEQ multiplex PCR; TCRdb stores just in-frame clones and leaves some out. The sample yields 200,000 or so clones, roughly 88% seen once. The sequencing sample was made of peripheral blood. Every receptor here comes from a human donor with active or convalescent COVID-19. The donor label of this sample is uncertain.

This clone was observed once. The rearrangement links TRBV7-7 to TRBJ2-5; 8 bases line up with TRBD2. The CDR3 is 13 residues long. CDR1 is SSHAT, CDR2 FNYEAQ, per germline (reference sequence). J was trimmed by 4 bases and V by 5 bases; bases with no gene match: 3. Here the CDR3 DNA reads TGTGCCAGCAGCCTCGGGGGGGGAGAGACCCAGTACTTC. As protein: CASSLGGGETQYF.

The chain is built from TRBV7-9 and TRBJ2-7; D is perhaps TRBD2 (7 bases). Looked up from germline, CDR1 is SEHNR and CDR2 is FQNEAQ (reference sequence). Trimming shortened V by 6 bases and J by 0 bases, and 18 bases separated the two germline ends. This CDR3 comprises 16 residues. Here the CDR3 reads CASSLRSGGLSYEQYF. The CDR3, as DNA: TGTGCCAGCAGTCTCCGGTCCGGGGGGCTCTCCTACGAGCAGTACTTC.

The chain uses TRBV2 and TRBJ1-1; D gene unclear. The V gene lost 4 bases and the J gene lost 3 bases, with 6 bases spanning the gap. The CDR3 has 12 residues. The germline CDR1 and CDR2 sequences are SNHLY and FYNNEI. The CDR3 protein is CASSGGYTEAFF. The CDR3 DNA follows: TGTGCCAGCAGTGGAGGGTACACTGAAGCTTTCTTT.

The CDR3 sequence is CASSFTGTGTFGNQPQHF. The CDR3 region has the DNA TGTGCCAGCTCATTCACCGGGACAGGGACCTTCGGCAATCAGCCCCAGCATTTT. The chain carries TRBV18 and TRBJ1-5; TRBD1 matches 9 bases. Germline V gene sequence: CDR1 KGHSH, CDR2 LQKENI. This CDR3 is built from 18 residues. Germline trimming cut 5 bases from V and 2 bases from J; bases unmatched to any gene: 13. Drawing the rest from reference TRBV18 and TRBJ1-5, the complete variable domain is NAGVMQNPRHLVRRRGQEARLRCSPMKGHSHVYWYRQLPEEGLKFMVYLQKENIIDESGMPKERFSAEFPKEGPSILRIQQVVRGDSAAYFCASSFTGTGTFGNQPQHFGDGTRLSIL.

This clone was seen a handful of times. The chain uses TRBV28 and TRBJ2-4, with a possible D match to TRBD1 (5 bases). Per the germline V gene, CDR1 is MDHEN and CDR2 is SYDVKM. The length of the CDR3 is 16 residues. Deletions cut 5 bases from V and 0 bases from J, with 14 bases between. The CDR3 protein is CASSTPTVLAKNIQYF. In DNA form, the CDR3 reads TGTGCCAGCAGTACGCCGACAGTGCTAGCCAAAAACATTCAGTACTTC.